This is a list of T cell receptor beta chains from one sample in a study of T cells in Graves' hyperthyroidism and ophthalmopathy. TCRdb passed the multiplex PCR reads through MiXCR, listing each CDR3 protein once. Of some 350,000 distinct CDR3 sequences in the sample, roughly 25% were seen once. The sequencing input was blood. Receptors were obtained from a man in his fifties or sixties with Graves' hyperthyroidism. The conserved cysteine and the conserved F or W are not part of the CDR3 here.

V gene	CDR3 protein
TRBV7-3	ASSGGTGTYNGQF
TRBV20-1	SASQGYEKLF
TRBV3-1	ASSPLAWGDTQY
TRBV2	ASKTGVVNTIY
TRBV3-1	ASSQVRGTTDTQY
TRBV18	ASSPGMDEQY
TRBV11-2	ASSLEHGYEQY
TRBV24-1	ATSDLAGGRNQPQH
TRBV7-2	ANGQIGRFGDTQY
TRBV11-2	ASSLYVGRQETQY
TRBV28	ASSLTISNTEAF
TRBV7-9	ASSLAGAGIYT
TRBV7-9	ASSFPKNTEAF
TRBV11-3	ASSRQGGSQY
TRBV9	ASSVGPGAPYNEQF
TRBV5-1	ASSLSGSHTDTQY
TRBV3-1	ASSQEGGRRTQY
TRBV18	ASSPYAGGEHNEQF
TRBV19	ASSIEAGNNEQF
TRBV7-2	ASSFTSWDEQY
TRBV5-1	ASSLAGAPDNSPLH
TRBV11-2	ASSTNAGVEAF
TRBV24-1	ATSDLTGGNADTQY
TRBV20-1	SARGERYEQY
TRBV18	ASSRLAGVETQY
TRBV9	ASSVSGDNSPLH
TRBV7-2	ASSSWDRGTDTQY
TRBV30	AWSRNSNEKLF
TRBV30	AWSPAGSNQPQH
TRBV5-6	ASSDSGLDYGYT
TRBV11-2	ASSSLAGVVHEQF
TRBV11-3	ASGESSGANVLT
TRBV20-1	SALRGTEAF
TRBV11-3	ASSLKSYNEQF
TRBV29-1	SVRQGEETQY
TRBV12-3/TRBV12-4	ASSLNRGEGYGYT
TRBV6-1	ASSSLSALWGEQY
TRBV19	ASSILGAGAAYNEQF
TRBV27	ASSLAGTGTYGYT
TRBV12-3/TRBV12-4	ASRDSYYNEQF
TRBV19	ASSRPGGYTEAF
TRBV20-1	SARAQGAGRPNEQF
TRBV7-2	ASSSTPVPQETQY
TRBV27	ASSPRIGDTFQETQY
TRBV3-1	ASSQDYREAYEQY
TRBV30	AWSVSVTSPLH
TRBV28	ASSLMRQPQH